This is a list of T cell receptor beta chains from one sample in a study of blood T cell repertoires in COVID-19. Libraries were prepared by immunoSEQ multiplex PCR; TCRdb keeps only in-frame clonotypes and omits some of them. The table shows over 10,000 clones, with 75% to 90% occurring only once. The specimen was peripheral blood. The origin of the receptors is a human donor in a cohort sampled during active COVID-19. The CDR3 runs from the conserved cysteine through the conserved F or W. A D gene is named only where the DNA matches it firmly. Clone size appears in some rows only: once, few, many, or a class for an expanded clone.

d_call clone_size j_call v_call cdr3_aa cdr3_nt
NA few TRBJ1-5 TRBV19 CASSIAYGGRPQHF TGTGCCAGTAGTATAGCCTACGGGGGACGGCCCCAGCATTTT
TRBD1 NA TRBJ2-5 TRBV5-4 CASSVRTGQETQYF TGTGCCAGCAGCGTCAGGACAGGGCAAGAGACCCAGTACTTC
TRBD1 NA TRBJ1-2 TRBV7-2 CASSLARDRVYGYTF TGTGCCAGCAGCTTAGCGCGAGACAGGGTCTACGGCTACACCTTC
TRBD1 NA TRBJ1-1 TRBV7-2 CASSSRGLSTEAFF TGTGCCAGCAGTAGCAGGGGGTTGAGTACTGAAGCTTTCTTT
NA once TRBJ2-7 TRBV2 CASSVGAATYEQYF TGTGCCAGCAGTGTTGGGGCTGCTACCTACGAGCAGTACTTC
NA once TRBJ1-1 TRBV5-4 CASSLARANTEAFF TGTGCCAGCAGCTTGGCCAGGGCAAACACTGAAGCTTTCTTT
NA NA TRBJ2-3 TRBV28 CASSGSTDTQYF TGTGCCAGCTCAGGGAGCACAGATACGCAGTATTTT
NA NA TRBJ2-3 TRBV12-3/TRBV12-4 CASIARSTDTQYF TGTGCCAGCATAGCTCGTAGCACAGATACGCAGTATTTT
NA NA TRBJ2-2 TRBV27 CASSSTITGELFF TGTGCCAGCAGTTCTACTATTACCGGGGAGCTGTTTTTT
NA few TRBJ1-2 TRBV15 CATSTPVRYGYTF TGTGCCACCAGCACCCCGGTGCGATATGGCTACACCTTC
NA NA TRBJ2-3 TRBV24-1 CATSDPRNKILADTQYF TGTGCCACCAGTGACCCAAGAAACAAGATCCTGGCAGATACGCAGTATTTT
NA NA TRBJ2-1 TRBV5-4 CASSPGVGLPYNEQFF TGTGCCAGCAGCCCGGGGGTTGGGCTACCCTACAATGAGCAGTTCTTC
TRBD2 NA TRBJ2-7 TRBV29-1 CSVGSQRLAGGTLHEQYF TGCAGCGTTGGGAGTCAGAGACTAGCGGGAGGGACACTCCACGAGCAGTACTTC
TRBD1 few TRBJ1-2 TRBV9 CASSADGTGRGYGYTF TGTGCCAGCAGCGCCGACGGGACAGGTAGAGGCTATGGCTACACCTTC
TRBD1 NA TRBJ2-2 TRBV4-1 CASSQDRQGNTGELFF TGCGCCAGCAGCCAAGATCGACAGGGTAACACCGGGGAGCTGTTTTTT
TRBD2 few TRBJ2-1 TRBV28 CASRKGSSGEGSYNEQFF TGTGCCAGCAGAAAGGGATCTAGCGGTGAAGGCTCCTACAATGAGCAGTTCTTC
NA NA TRBJ1-1 TRBV29-1 CSVEARRNTEAFF TGCAGCGTTGAAGCGCGGAGGAACACTGAAGCTTTCTTT
TRBD2 NA TRBJ2-2 TRBV5-1 CASNPLAGENTGELFF TGCGCCAGCAACCCACTAGCGGGGGAGAACACCGGGGAGCTGTTTTTT
TRBD1 NA TRBJ2-2 TRBV19 CATGSTGARGAGELFF TGTGCCACCGGAAGTACAGGGGCCCGAGGGGCCGGGGAGCTGTTTTTT
TRBD2 NA TRBJ2-5 TRBV6-2/TRBV6-3 CASSRLAGGRETQYF TGTGCCAGCAGTCGTCTAGCGGGGGGAAGAGAGACCCAGTACTTC
TRBD2 NA TRBJ2-1 TRBV4-3 CASSLLAGATSSYNEQFF TGCGCCAGCAGTCTTCTAGCGGGGGCAACAAGCTCCTACAATGAGCAGTTCTTC
TRBD1 once TRBJ1-2 TRBV10-3 CAITSNRDRGGGYTF TGTGCCATCACCTCGAACCGGGACAGGGGTGGTGGCTACACCTTC
NA NA TRBJ1-6 TRBV10-3 CAISGQYNSPLHF TGTGCCATCAGTGGACAGTATAATTCACCCCTCCACTTT
NA NA TRBJ2-3 TRBV6-5 CASSSFGFTDTQYF TGTGCCAGCAGTTCTTTTGGCTTCACAGATACGCAGTATTTT
TRBD1 NA TRBJ2-7 TRBV6-2/TRBV6-3 CASSYSRDSEQYF TGTGCCAGCAGTTACTCGAGGGACAGCGAGCAGTACTTC
TRBD1 NA TRBJ1-6 TRBV13 CASSSTGHVSPLHF TGTGCCAGCAGCTCGACAGGGCATGTTTCACCCCTCCACTTT
NA NA TRBJ1-2 TRBV28 CASSLGSGRDGYTF TGTGCCAGCAGTTTAGGGTCAGGTCGTGATGGCTACACCTTC
TRBD2 NA TRBJ2-7 TRBV2 CASSEWGGVFSSYEQYF TGTGCCAGCAGTGAATGGGGGGGGGTGTTTAGCTCCTACGAGCAGTACTTC
NA NA TRBJ1-4 TRBV6-4 CASSVPISGRAEKLFF TGTGCCAGCAGTGTCCCGATTAGCGGGAGGGCTGAAAAACTGTTTTTT
NA NA TRBJ2-1 TRBV6-2/TRBV6-3 CASSYARVLRDEQFF TGTGCCAGCAGTTACGCACGGGTCTTGAGGGATGAGCAGTTCTTC
NA NA TRBJ2-1 TRBV7-9 CASSPFRGSSYNEQFF TGTGCCAGCAGCCCCTTCCGGGGGAGCTCCTACAATGAGCAGTTCTTC
NA NA TRBJ2-4 TRBV2 CASSPHRATGMVTKNIQYF TGTGCCAGCAGTCCACACCGAGCTACAGGGATGGTGACCAAAAACATTCAGTACTTC
NA NA TRBJ2-1 TRBV4-1 CASSPSTYNEQFF TGCGCCAGCAGCCCATCCACCTACAATGAGCAGTTCTTC
NA NA TRBJ1-5 TRBV7-2 CASSPGGKTPPQHF TGTGCCAGCAGCCCCGGAGGCAAAACCCCGCCCCAGCATTTT
NA NA TRBJ2-1 TRBV7-9 CASSSEARINEQFF TGTGCCAGCAGCTCCGAGGCGAGAATCAATGAGCAGTTCTTC
NA NA TRBJ2-5 TRBV4-1 CASSPAQGGEKTQYF TGCGCCAGCAGTCCTGCCCAGGGGGGAGAAAAGACCCAGTACTTC
TRBD1 NA TRBJ1-2 TRBV2 CTVGESQGALGYTF TGCACGGTGGGGGAAAGCCAGGGGGCGCTTGGCTACACCTTC
TRBD1 NA TRBJ1-1 TRBV28 CASSLLQTGYSEAFF TGTGCCAGCAGTTTACTCCAGACAGGGTACTCTGAAGCTTTCTTT
TRBD1 NA TRBJ2-7 TRBV29-1 CSVAAGGLYEQYF TGCAGCGTTGCGGCAGGGGGTCTCTACGAGCAGTACTTC
NA NA TRBJ2-5 TRBV6-1 CASSEALQVAVGETQYF TGTGCCAGCAGTGAAGCGCTTCAGGTGGCAGTTGGAGAGACCCAGTACTTC
NA NA TRBJ2-3 TRBV6-5 CASSQDTPGTDTQYF TGTGCCAGCAGCCAGGACACCCCTGGCACAGATACGCAGTATTTT
TRBD1 NA TRBJ2-4 TRBV6-7 CASSSGQGIAKNIQYF TGTGCCAGCAGTTCTGGACAGGGCATAGCCAAAAACATTCAGTACTTC
NA NA TRBJ2-1 TRBV4-2 CASSQDLSSYNEQFF TGTGCCAGCAGCCAAGATCTGAGCTCCTACAATGAGCAGTTCTTC
NA NA TRBJ2-7 TRBV13 CASSLAYEQYF TGTGCCAGCAGCTTGGCTTACGAGCAGTACTTC
NA once TRBJ1-4 TRBV18 CASSPRTDEKLFF TGTGCCAGCTCACCGAGGACAGATGAAAAACTGTTTTTT
TRBD2 once TRBJ2-1 TRBV10-3 CAISVVTGGGEQFF TGTGCCATCAGTGTGGTGACGGGGGGTGGTGAGCAGTTCTTC
TRBD2 NA TRBJ2-2 TRBV10-3 CATTRLVGAGVFTGELFF TGTGCCACAACCAGATTGGTCGGCGCGGGGGTTTTCACCGGGGAGCTGTTTTTT
TRBD2 NA TRBJ2-3 TRBV4-2 CASSQDPAGGRDTQYF TGTGCCAGCAGCCAAGATCCTGCGGGGGGCCGGGATACGCAGTATTTT
NA NA TRBJ1-2 TRBV30 CAWSTGGGVGYGYTF TGTGCCTGGAGTACCGGGGGAGGGGTCGGCTATGGCTACACCTTC
TRBD1 NA TRBJ2-1 TRBV24-1 CATSDVTGASYNEQFF TGTGCCACCAGTGATGTGACAGGGGCCTCCTACAATGAGCAGTTCTTC